Listed below are T cell receptor beta chains from one sample, sequenced in a study of blood T cell repertoires in COVID-19. The repertoire was sequenced with immunoSEQ multiplex PCR; TCRdb's copy has only in-frame clones and lacks some. Of about 320,000 clones listed, about nine tenths are singletons. Source material: PBMCs or T cells enriched from blood (not recorded which). Every receptor here comes from a man between 60 and 75 years old who had recovered from COVID-19. Both conserved end residues are part of each CDR3. A D gene is named only where the DNA matches it firmly. Clone size is stated in some rows and not others, as once, few, many or a class when expanded.

CDR3: CASSLADDRGETQYF
DNA: TGCGCCAGCAGCTTGGCCGACGACAGGGGGGAGACCCAGTACTTC
J: TRBJ2-5
V: TRBV5-1
length: 15
size: NA
D: TRBD1

CDR3: CASSLTGPYEQYF
DNA: TGCGCCAGCAGCTTGACAGGGCCCTACGAGCAGTACTTC
J: TRBJ2-7
V: TRBV5-1
length: 13
size: once
D: NA

CDR3: CASSPRWGDWDQPQHF
DNA: TGTGCCAGCAGCCCAAGATGGGGAGATTGGGATCAGCCCCAGCATTTT
J: TRBJ1-5
V: TRBV27
length: 16
size: NA
D: NA

CDR3: CASSEQGAYGYTF
DNA: TGTGCCAGCAGTGAACAGGGGGCGTATGGCTACACCTTC
J: TRBJ1-2
V: TRBV28
length: 13
size: NA
D: TRBD1

CDR3: CASSRREQQFF
DNA: TGTGCCAGCAGCAGGCGGGAACAGCAGTTCTTC
J: TRBJ2-1
V: TRBV6-5
length: 11
size: NA
D: NA

CDR3: CASRSGGAFPEAFF
DNA: TGTGCCAGCAGGTCAGGGGGCGCCTTCCCTGAAGCTTTCTTT
J: TRBJ1-1
V: TRBV6-5
length: 14
size: NA
D: TRBD1

CDR3: CASSQASDTYQPQHF
DNA: TGTGCCAGCAGCCAAGCCTCGGACACCTATCAGCCCCAGCATTTT
J: TRBJ1-5
V: TRBV3-1/TRBV3-2
length: 15
size: NA
D: NA

CDR3: CASSRQSSGSSYEQYF
DNA: TGCGCCAGCAGCCGGCAGAGTAGCGGGAGCTCCTACGAGCAGTACTTC
J: TRBJ2-7
V: TRBV5-1
length: 16
size: NA
D: TRBD2

CDR3: CASSAQGVGNTEAFF
DNA: TGTGCCAGCAGCGCACAGGGGGTGGGGAACACTGAAGCTTTCTTT
J: TRBJ1-1
V: TRBV9
length: 15
size: NA
D: TRBD1

CDR3: CAWSVLSGNTIYF
DNA: TGTGCCTGGAGCGTCCTCTCTGGAAACACCATATATTTT
J: TRBJ1-3
V: TRBV30
length: 13
size: NA
D: NA

CDR3: CASSLVVGSPGELFF
DNA: TGTGCCAGCAGCTTAGTGGTAGGGAGTCCCGGGGAGCTGTTTTTT
J: TRBJ2-2
V: TRBV7-2
length: 15
size: NA
D: NA

CDR3: CASSYSRNTEAFF
DNA: TGTGCCAGCAGTTACTCGAGGAACACTGAAGCTTTCTTT
J: TRBJ1-1
V: TRBV6-6
length: 13
size: NA
D: NA

CDR3: CASSFLSGMNTEAFF
DNA: TGTGCCAGCAGCTTTCTTTCAGGGATGAACACTGAAGCTTTCTTT
J: TRBJ1-1
V: TRBV5-6
length: 15
size: NA
D: NA

CDR3: CASSFTGQGAYEQYF
DNA: TGTGCCAGCAGCTTTACGGGACAGGGGGCTTACGAGCAGTACTTC
J: TRBJ2-7
V: TRBV7-2
length: 15
size: few
D: TRBD1

CDR3: CASSFRGGPQHF
DNA: TGTGCCAGCAGTTTTAGGGGTGGTCCCCAGCATTTT
J: TRBJ1-5
V: TRBV27
length: 12
size: NA
D: NA

CDR3: CASSSTGTGAKTEAFF
DNA: TGTGCCAGCAGTTCGACCGGGACAGGGGCTAAGACTGAAGCTTTCTTT
J: TRBJ1-1
V: TRBV6-5
length: 16
size: NA
D: TRBD1

CDR3: CASSQVRTGGSTNEKLFF
DNA: TGTGCCAGCAGCCAAGTTAGGACAGGGGGATCAACTAATGAAAAACTGTTTTTT
J: TRBJ1-4
V: TRBV3-1/TRBV3-2
length: 18
size: NA
D: TRBD1

CDR3: CASSRTDSGNTIYF
DNA: TGTGCCAGCAGCCGGACAGACTCTGGAAACACCATATATTTT
J: TRBJ1-3
V: TRBV2
length: 14
size: NA
D: NA

CDR3: CASTPGQYTGELFF
DNA: TGTGCCAGCACCCCGGGACAGTACACCGGGGAGCTGTTTTTT
J: TRBJ2-2
V: TRBV6-5
length: 14
size: NA
D: TRBD1

CDR3: CASSLRTSGTSTDTQYF
DNA: TGTGCCAGCTCACTGAGGACTAGCGGGACGAGCACAGATACGCAGTATTTT
J: TRBJ2-3
V: TRBV18
length: 17
size: once
D: TRBD2

CDR3: CASSMGGGVFDEQFF
DNA: TGTGCCAGTAGTATGGGGGGAGGGGTTTTCGATGAGCAGTTCTTC
J: TRBJ2-1
V: TRBV19
length: 15
size: once
D: TRBD2

CDR3: CASSSAERPTGELFF
DNA: TGTGCCAGCAGTTCCGCGGAGAGGCCCACCGGGGAGCTGTTTTTT
J: TRBJ2-2
V: TRBV6-5
length: 15
size: NA
D: NA

CDR3: CASSQYLQTNQPQHF
DNA: TGTGCCAGCAGCCAATATTTACAAACCAATCAGCCCCAGCATTTT
J: TRBJ1-5
V: TRBV3-1/TRBV3-2
length: 15
size: NA
D: NA

CDR3: CASSLRGGSTDTQYF
DNA: TGCGCCAGCAGCTTGAGGGGAGGGAGCACAGATACGCAGTATTTT
J: TRBJ2-3
V: TRBV5-1
length: 15
size: NA
D: TRBD2

CDR3: CASSIRRSGWTDTQYF
DNA: TGTGCCAGCAGCATCCGGCGGAGCGGTTGGACAGATACGCAGTATTTT
J: TRBJ2-3
V: TRBV7-2
length: 16
size: few
D: NA

CDR3: CASSPWRHSSYEQYF
DNA: TGTGCCAGCAGCCCGTGGCGGCACTCATCCTACGAGCAGTACTTC
J: TRBJ2-7
V: TRBV11-1
length: 15
size: NA
D: NA

CDR3: CASSRTGGALYTF
DNA: TGTGCCAGCAGTCGGACAGGGGGCGCGTTGTACACCTTC
J: TRBJ1-2
V: TRBV5-4
length: 13
size: NA
D: TRBD1

CDR3: CASSKTGTYINEQFF
DNA: TGTGCCAGTAGCAAGACCGGGACATACATCAATGAGCAGTTCTTC
J: TRBJ2-1
V: TRBV19
length: 15
size: NA
D: NA

CDR3: CASSLDSSYEQYF
DNA: TGTGCCAGCAGCTTGGACAGTTCCTACGAGCAGTACTTC
J: TRBJ2-7
V: TRBV11-3
length: 13
size: NA
D: NA

CDR3: CASRPGTSGTYEQYF
DNA: TGTGCCAGCAGGCCCGGGACTAGCGGTACCTACGAGCAGTACTTC
J: TRBJ2-7
V: TRBV27
length: 15
size: once
D: TRBD2

CDR3: CASSLGHLDEQYF
DNA: TGCGCCAGCAGCTTAGGACATTTAGACGAGCAGTACTTC
J: TRBJ2-7
V: TRBV5-1
length: 13
size: NA
D: NA